The clone carrying this T cell receptor (beta chain) appeared many times. The TCRbeta library incorporated unique molecular identifiers. MiXCR, run by TCRdb on the PCR reads, gives a single entry per CDR3 protein. The sample contains some 350,000 distinct CDR3 sequences, about 9.3% of which appear only once. With 1 base removed from V and 6 bases from J, the gap between germline ends came to 13 bases. Germline-derived CDR1 and CDR2 are SGHKS and YYEKEE (reference sequence). There are 15 residues in the CDR3. This specimen belongs to a study of T-cell reconstitution after alpha-beta-depleted transplantation in children.

V gene TRBV5-5 combines with J gene TRBJ1-4, with D uncertain. Source: PBMCs from the stem cell graft donor, taken from the stem cell graft. The TCR sequence derives from a human donor who donated a stem cell graft to a child with acute lymphoblastic leukemia. The CDR3 sequence: CASSLSRRSDEKLFF. In nucleotides, the CDR3 is TGTGCCAGCAGCTTGTCGCGCCGGAGTGATGAAAAACTGTTTTTT.